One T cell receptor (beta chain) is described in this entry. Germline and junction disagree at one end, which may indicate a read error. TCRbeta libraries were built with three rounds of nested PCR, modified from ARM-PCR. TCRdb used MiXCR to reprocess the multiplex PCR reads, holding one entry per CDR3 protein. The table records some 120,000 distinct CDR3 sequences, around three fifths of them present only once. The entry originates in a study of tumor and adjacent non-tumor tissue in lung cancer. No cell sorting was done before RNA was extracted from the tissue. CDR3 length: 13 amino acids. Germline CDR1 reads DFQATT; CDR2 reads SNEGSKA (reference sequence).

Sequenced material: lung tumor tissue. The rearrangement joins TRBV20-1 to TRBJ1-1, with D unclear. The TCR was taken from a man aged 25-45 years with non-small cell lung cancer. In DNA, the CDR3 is TGCGGTGCTAGTGACGAGTGGAGCACTGAAGCTTTCTTT. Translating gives CGASDEWSTEAFF.